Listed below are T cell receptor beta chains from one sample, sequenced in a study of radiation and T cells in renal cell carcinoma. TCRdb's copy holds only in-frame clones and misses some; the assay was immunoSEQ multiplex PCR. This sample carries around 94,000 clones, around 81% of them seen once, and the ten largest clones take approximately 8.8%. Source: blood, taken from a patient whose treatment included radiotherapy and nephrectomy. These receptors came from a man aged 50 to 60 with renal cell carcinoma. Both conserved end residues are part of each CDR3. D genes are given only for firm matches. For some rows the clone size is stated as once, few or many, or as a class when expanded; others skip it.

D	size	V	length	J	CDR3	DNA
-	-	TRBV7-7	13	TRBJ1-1	CASAPLVNTEAFF	TGTGCTAGCGCACCTCTAGTGAACACTGAAGCTTTCTTT
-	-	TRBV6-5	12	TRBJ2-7	CASSLGAGEQYF	TGTGCCAGCAGCCTCGGGGCTGGCGAGCAGTACTTC
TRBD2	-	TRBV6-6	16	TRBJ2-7	CASRLSGATGTYEQYF	TGTGCCAGCAGGCTTAGCGGGGCGACTGGTACCTACGAGCAGTACTTC
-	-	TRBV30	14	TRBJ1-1	CAWRPGGWSTEAFF	TGTGCCTGGAGGCCGGGGGGCTGGAGCACTGAAGCTTTCTTT
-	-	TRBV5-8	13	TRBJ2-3	CASSIQGSDTQYF	TGTGCCAGCAGCATCCAGGGGTCGGATACGCAGTATTTT
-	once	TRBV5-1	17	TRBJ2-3	CASSLVLTADSTDTQYF	TGCGCCAGCAGCTTGGTGCTGACAGCCGATAGCACAGATACGCAGTATTTT
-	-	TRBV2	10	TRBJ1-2	CASSNYGYTF	TGTGCCAGCAGTAACTATGGCTACACCTTC
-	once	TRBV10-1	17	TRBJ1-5	CASRDQPGQTLGWPQHF	TGCGCCAGCAGGGACCAACCCGGACAGACTTTAGGGTGGCCCCAGCATTTT
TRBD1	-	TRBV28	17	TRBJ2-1	CASSPWTGTIQGGEQFF	TGTGCCAGCAGTCCGTGGACAGGGACCATCCAAGGGGGTGAGCAGTTCTTC
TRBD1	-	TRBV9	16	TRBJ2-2	CASSVGLQGASGELFF	TGTGCCAGCAGCGTAGGCTTACAGGGGGCGTCCGGGGAGCTGTTTTTT
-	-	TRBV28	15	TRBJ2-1	CASSVPGLAFNEQFF	TGTGCCAGCAGTGTACCGGGCCTGGCGTTCAATGAGCAGTTCTTC
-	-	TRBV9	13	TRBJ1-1	CASSPRENTEAFF	TGTGCCAGCAGCCCCAGGGAGAACACTGAAGCTTTCTTT
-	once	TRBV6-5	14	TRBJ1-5	CASSYRKGNQPQHF	TGTGCCAGCAGTTATCGGAAGGGCAATCAGCCCCAGCATTTT
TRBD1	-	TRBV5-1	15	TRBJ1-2	CASSQTGQESYGYTF	TGCGCCAGCAGCCAAACGGGACAGGAAAGTTATGGCTACACCTTC
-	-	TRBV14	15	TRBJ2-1	CASSPRDNSYNEQFF	TGTGCCAGCAGCCCCCGGGACAACTCCTACAATGAGCAGTTCTTC
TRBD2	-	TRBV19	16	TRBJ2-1	CASTRLAGYSYNEQFF	TGTGCCAGTACCCGACTAGCGGGATATTCCTACAATGAGCAGTTCTTC
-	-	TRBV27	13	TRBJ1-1	CASSLLPQSEAFF	TGTGCCAGCAGTTTATTACCCCAGTCTGAAGCTTTCTTT
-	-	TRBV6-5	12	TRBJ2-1	CASTSWNNEQFF	TGTGCCAGCACCTCCTGGAACAATGAGCAGTTCTTC
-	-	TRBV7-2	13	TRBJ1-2	CASSLVPDYGYTF	TGTGCCAGCAGCTTAGTGCCTGACTATGGCTACACCTTC
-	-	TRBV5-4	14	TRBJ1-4	CASSLEQGNEKLFF	TGTGCCAGCAGCTTGGAACAGGGAAATGAAAAACTGTTTTTT
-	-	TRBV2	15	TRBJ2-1	CASRPGYSSYNEQFF	TGTGCCAGCAGGCCTGGCTATAGCTCCTACAATGAGCAGTTCTTC
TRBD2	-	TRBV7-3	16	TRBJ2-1	CASSPLAGSSYNEQFF	TGTGCCAGCAGCCCTTTAGCGGGAAGTTCCTACAATGAGCAGTTCTTC
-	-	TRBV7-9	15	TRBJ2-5	CASSLFGGSKETQYF	TGTGCCAGCAGCTTATTCGGCGGCAGCAAAGAGACCCAGTACTTC
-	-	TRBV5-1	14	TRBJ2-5	CASSLGPEEETQYF	TGCGCCAGCAGCTTGGGGCCAGAGGAAGAGACCCAGTACTTC
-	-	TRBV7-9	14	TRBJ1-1	CASSSQAGGTEAFF	TGTGCCAGCAGCTCACAGGCAGGAGGCACTGAAGCTTTCTTT